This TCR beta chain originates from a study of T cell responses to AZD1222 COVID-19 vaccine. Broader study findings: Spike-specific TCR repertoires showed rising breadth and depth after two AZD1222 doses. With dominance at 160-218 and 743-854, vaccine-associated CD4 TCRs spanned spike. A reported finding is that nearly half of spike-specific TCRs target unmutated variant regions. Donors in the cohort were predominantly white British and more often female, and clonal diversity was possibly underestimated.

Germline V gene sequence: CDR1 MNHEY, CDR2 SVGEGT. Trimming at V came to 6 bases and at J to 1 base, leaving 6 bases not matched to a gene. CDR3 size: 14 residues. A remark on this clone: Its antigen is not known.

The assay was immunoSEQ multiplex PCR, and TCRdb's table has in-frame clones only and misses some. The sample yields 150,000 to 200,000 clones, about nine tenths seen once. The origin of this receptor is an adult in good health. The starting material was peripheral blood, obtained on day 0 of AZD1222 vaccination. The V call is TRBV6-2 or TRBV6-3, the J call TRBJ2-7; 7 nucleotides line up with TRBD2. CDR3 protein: CASSLASGSYEQYF. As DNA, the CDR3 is TGTGCCAGCAGCCTAGCTAGCGGTTCCTACGAGCAGTACTTC.